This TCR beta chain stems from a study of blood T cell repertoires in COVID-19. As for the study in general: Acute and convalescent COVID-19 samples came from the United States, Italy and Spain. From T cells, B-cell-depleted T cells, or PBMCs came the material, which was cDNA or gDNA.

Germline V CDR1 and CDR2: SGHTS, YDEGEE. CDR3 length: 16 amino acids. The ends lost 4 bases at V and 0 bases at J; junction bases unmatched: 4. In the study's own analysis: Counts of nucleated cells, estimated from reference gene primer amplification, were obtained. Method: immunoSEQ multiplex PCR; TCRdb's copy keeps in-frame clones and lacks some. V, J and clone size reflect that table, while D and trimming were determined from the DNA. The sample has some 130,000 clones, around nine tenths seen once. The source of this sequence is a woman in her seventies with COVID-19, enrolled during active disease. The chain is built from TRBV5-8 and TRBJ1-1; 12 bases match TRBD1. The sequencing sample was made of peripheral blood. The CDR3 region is CASSKGQGALNTEAFF. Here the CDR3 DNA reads TGTGCCAGCAGCAAGGGACAGGGGGCGTTGAACACTGAAGCTTTCTTT. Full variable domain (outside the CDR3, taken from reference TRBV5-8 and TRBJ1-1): EAGVTQSPTHLIKTRGQQATLRCSPISGHTSVYWYQQALGLGLQFLLWYDEGEERNRGNFPPRFSGRQFPNYSSELNVNALELEDSALYLCASSKGQGALNTEAFFGQGTRLTVV.